This T cell receptor (beta chain) was sequenced during a study of T cells in Graves' hyperthyroidism and ophthalmopathy. Germline CDR1 is SGHTA and CDR2 is FQGNSA. V was shortened by 5 bases and J by 5 bases, with 16 bases between the two germline ends. The CDR3 sequence is 14 residues long. RNA transcripts gave rise to amplified TCR beta CDR3 regions. When the TCR CDR3 underwent first-round RT-PCR, the HTBI primer set was used. TCRdb ran MiXCR on the multiplex PCR reads and lists one entry per CDR3 protein. The sample includes 650,000 to 750,000 distinct CDR3 sequences, 14% seen only once; the top ten take roughly 10%.

The TCR was taken from a woman aged 18-29 years with Graves' hyperthyroidism. Sequenced input: blood. The chain links TRBV7-2 to TRBJ2-7; D remains ambiguous. The chain's CDR3 is CASSPRVGLNEQYF. In DNA form, the CDR3 reads TGTGCCAGCAGCCCCCGTGTAGGGTTGAACGAGCAGTACTTC.